These 25 T cell receptor beta chains came from one sample sequenced in a study of T cell responses to AZD1222 COVID-19 vaccine. Clones were read by immunoSEQ multiplex PCR, and TCRdb kept only the in-frame ones, dropping some. Here the sample spans over 150,000 clones, approximately 90% being singletons. Sequenced here: peripheral blood, sampled on day 0 of AZD1222 vaccination. These TCRs come from an adult in good health.

This clone was observed once. V is TRBV5-4 and J is TRBJ1-2; no clear D. Germline V gene sequence: CDR1 SGHNT, CDR2 YYREEE (reference sequence). The CDR3 is made up of 13 amino acids. Trimming cost V 1 base and J 6 bases, with 10 bases left between them. For the CDR3, the DNA is TGTGCCAGCAGCTTGACGGGAACGGATGGCTACACCTTC. Its translation is CASSLTGTDGYTF.

This sequence joins TRBV29-1 and TRBJ2-3, with D tentatively TRBD1 (6 bases). The V end lost 0 bases, the J end lost 2 bases, and 12 bases lay between the germline ends. CDR3 length: 15 residues. The V gene's germline CDR1 is SQVTM and CDR2 ANQGSEA. CDR3 protein: CSVEEQGISTDTQYF. CDR3 coding DNA: TGCAGCGTTGAAGAACAGGGCATTTCCACAGATACGCAGTATTTT.

The chain has TRBV11-2 and TRBJ2-1, with TRBD2 matching over 10 bases. Germline V CDR1 and CDR2: SGHAT, FQNNGV. The CDR3 sequence is 15 residues long. After removal of 8 bases from V and 0 bases from J, the junction contained 4 bases not matched to a gene. The CDR3 nucleotides are TGTGCCAGCGGTAGCGGGGGGAGCTCCTACAATGAGCAGTTCTTC. Amino acids: CASGSGGSSYNEQFF.

This clone was detected once. The CDR3: CASSLAAGQGLGNTIYF. CDR3 in DNA: TGTGCCAGCAGTTTAGCGGCGGGACAGGGCCTCGGAAACACCATATATTTT. The V call is TRBV28, the J call TRBJ1-3; TRBD1 aligns across 9 bases. With 2 bases clipped from V and 4 bases from J, the junction kept 9 bases outside the gene matches. The CDR3 loop spans 17 amino acids. Per germline, CDR1 MDHEN and CDR2 SYDVKM.

This chain joins TRBV19 and TRBJ1-5; D remains ambiguous. The V end was cut by 3 bases, the J end by 0 bases, with 12 bases between. The germline V gene encodes CDR1 LNHDA and CDR2 SQIVND (reference sequence). This CDR3 comprises 16 residues. The CDR3 reads CASSISSGNSNQPQHF. The CDR3 nucleotides are TGTGCCAGTAGTATCTCGTCTGGTAATAGCAATCAGCCCCAGCATTTT.

The chain uses TRBV6-6 and TRBJ1-6, with D tentatively TRBD1 (5 bases). Germline CDR1 is MNHNY and CDR2 is SVGAGI (reference sequence). CDR3 length: 16 amino acids. With 6 bases removed from V and 3 bases from J, the gap between germline ends came to 15 bases. CDR3 in DNA: TGTGCCAGCAGCCGGGACCGGATCGACTATAATTCACCCCTCCACTTT. It codes for CASSRDRIDYNSPLHF.

The CDR3 spells CASSSTGTTYGYTF. CDR3 coding DNA: TGTGCCAGCAGTTCGACAGGGACCACATATGGCTACACCTTC. The rearrangement joins TRBV28 to TRBJ1-2; 7 bases line up with TRBD1. Germline V gene data show CDR1 as MDHEN and CDR2 as SYDVKM. Germline trimming cut 4 bases from V and 5 bases from J; bases unmatched to any gene: 7. The CDR3 is 14 residues long.

The chain joins TRBV19 to TRBJ2-2, with D possibly being TRBD1 (5 bases). This CDR3 has 13 amino acids. Germline lookup yields CDR1 LNHDA and CDR2 SQIVND (reference sequence). V dropped 5 bases and J dropped 4 bases, with 8 bases sitting between them. The CDR3 loop reads CASSLQGTGELFF. In nucleotides, the CDR3 is TGTGCCAGTAGTCTTCAGGGCACCGGGGAGCTGTTTTTT. Filled out from reference TRBV19 and TRBJ2-2, the complete variable domain reads DGGITQSPKYLFRKEGQNVTLSCEQNLNHDAMYWYRQDPGQGLRLIYYSQIVNDFQKGDIAEGYSVSREKKESFPLTVTSAQKNPTAFYLCASSLQGTGELFFGEGSRLTVL.

The rearrangement joins TRBV6-5 to TRBJ1-3; D is unresolved. This CDR3 spans 15 amino acids. Between the trimmed V and J ends, which lost 2 bases and 0 bases, there was a span of 8 bases. Germline CDR1 and CDR2: MNHEY and SVGAGI. The CDR3 DNA reads as TGTGCCAGCAGTTACATGTCCAACTCTGGAAACACCATATATTTT. This gives the protein CASSYMSNSGNTIYF.

The J gene is TRBJ1-3, the V gene TRBV15; the match to TRBD1 covers 7 bases. Germline CDR1 is LNHNV and CDR2 is YYDKDF (reference sequence). Trimming took 4 bases from V and 0 from J; bases not matched to a gene: 9. The CDR3 has 17 residues. For the CDR3, the DNA is TGTGCCACCAGCAACCCCCTGACAGGGAGCTCTGGAAACACCATATATTTT. Its translation: CATSNPLTGSSGNTIYF.

The chain has TRBV6-2 or TRBV6-3 and TRBJ2-5; D remains ambiguous. The CDR3 extends over 12 amino acids. V was clipped by 0 bases and J by 5 bases, with 4 bases between them. Germline CDR1 MNHEY, CDR2 SVGEGT. CDR3 sequence: CASSYSSETQYF. CDR3 coding DNA: TGTGCCAGCAGTTACTCCAGCGAGACCCAGTACTTC.

This clone was counted a single time. The chain uses TRBV10-3 and TRBJ2-7, with D perhaps TRBD1 or TRBD2 (6 bases each). Germline CDR1 reads ENHRY; CDR2 reads SYGVKD. CDR3 length: 16 residues. V gave up 6 bases and J gave up 1 base, with 19 bases separating them. The CDR3 DNA is TGTGCCATCAGCGACCCTGGAGGGGGAGGATCCTACGAGCAGTACTTC. Amino acid sequence: CAISDPGGGGSYEQYF.

This chain joins TRBV16 and TRBJ1-2; D uncertain. V was shortened by 4 bases and J by 3 bases, with 3 bases between the two germline ends. The germline CDR1 and CDR2 sequences are KGHSY and FQNENV. The CDR3 length is 11 residues. The CDR3 spells CASSPDYGYTF. The CDR3 DNA follows: TGTGCCAGCAGCCCGGACTATGGCTACACCTTC.

This chain uses TRBV6-6 with TRBJ1-5, with unresolved D. CDR1 MNHNY and CDR2 SVGAGI come from the germline V gene (reference sequence). The length of the CDR3 is 15 residues. V gave up 7 bases and J gave up 3 bases, with 16 bases separating them. The CDR3 loop is CASTPRQANNQPQHF. CDR3 bases: TGTGCCAGCACCCCACGGCAGGCCAACAATCAGCCCCAGCATTTT.

This clone showed up just once. For the CDR3, the DNA is TGTGCCAGCAGTTTACCGAGGAATGGCTACACCTTC. This sequence encodes CASSLPRNGYTF. The chain recombines TRBV28 with TRBJ1-2, with no clear D. This CDR3 has 12 amino acids. V lost 2 bases to trimming and J lost 6 bases, with 7 bases between them. In germline, CDR1 is MDHEN, CDR2 SYDVKM.

The V gene is TRBV5-1, the J gene TRBJ1-2; D remains ambiguous. The germline CDR1 and CDR2 sequences are SGHRS and YFSETQ. The V gene lost 0 bases and the J gene lost 6 bases, with 15 bases spanning the gap. The CDR3 has 15 residues. The CDR3 region is CASSLGPPGVDGYTF. CDR3 sequence (DNA): TGCGCCAGCAGCTTGGGACCTCCGGGAGTGGATGGCTACACCTTC. The full variable domain, its missing parts supplied by reference TRBV5-1 and TRBJ1-2, is KAGVTQTPRYLIKTRGQQVTLSCSPISGHRSVSWYQQTPGQGLQFLFEYFSETQRNKGNFPGRFSGRQFSNSRSEMNVSTLELGDSALYLCASSLGPPGVDGYTFGSGTRLTVV.

The chain carries TRBV19 and TRBJ2-7, with D uncertain. CDR1 and CDR2 from the germline V gene are LNHDA and SQIVND (reference sequence). With 2 bases removed from V and 6 bases from J, the gap between germline ends came to 14 bases. The CDR3 sequence is 14 residues long. The CDR3 loop reads CASSIKGTRFEQYF. The CDR3, as DNA: TGTGCCAGTAGTATAAAGGGCACCCGATTCGAGCAGTACTTC.

V usage is TRBV11-2 and J usage is TRBJ2-1; maybe TRBD2 (5 bases). V was trimmed by 1 base and J by 0 bases, leaving 16 bases between them. Looked up from germline, CDR1 is SGHAT and CDR2 is FQNNGV. The CDR3 covers 18 residues. The CDR3 spells CASSLGPLGSISYNEQFF. The CDR3 DNA reads as TGTGCCAGCAGCTTAGGTCCACTAGGGAGTATCTCCTACAATGAGCAGTTCTTC.

This chain connects TRBV19 to TRBJ1-3; possibly TRBD1 for D (5 bases). Germline values: CDR1 LNHDA, CDR2 SQIVND (reference sequence). The CDR3 spans 15 residues. Trimming stripped 7 bases from V and 0 bases from J, with 13 bases between. CDR3 in DNA: TGTGCCAGTACCGGGGGACCGATCTCTGGAAACACCATATATTTT. Protein: CASTGGPISGNTIYF.

This chain links TRBV7-2 with TRBJ2-2; 8 positions match TRBD1. J lost 0 bases, V lost 5 bases, and 8 bases had no gene match. CDR3 length: 17 amino acids. The germline V gene encodes CDR1 SGHTA and CDR2 FQGNSA. CDR3 bases: TGTGCCAGCAGCCCCTCCCCGGGACAGGCGAACACCGGGGAGCTGTTTTTT. It yields the protein CASSPSPGQANTGELFF.

This clone was seen more than once but under ten times. The chain uses TRBV7-9 and TRBJ2-7; weak D call: TRBD1 (5 bases). The CDR3 has 13 residues. V was cut by 7 bases and J by 2 bases, with 12 bases left in between. The germline CDR1 and CDR2 sequences are SEHNR and FQNEAQ (reference sequence). The CDR3 bases are TGTGCCAGCAACCTTGGGGCAACCTACGAGCAGTACTTC. It encodes CASNLGATYEQYF.

The chain joins TRBV28 to TRBJ1-6, with TRBD1 identical over 10 bases. Germline CDR1 and CDR2: MDHEN and SYDVKM. Germline trimming cut 3 bases from V and 0 bases from J; bases unmatched to any gene: 5. This CDR3 has 18 amino acids. CDR3 residues: CASSFGDRGRSYNSPLHF. The CDR3 region has the DNA TGTGCCAGCAGTTTCGGTGACAGGGGGCGCTCCTATAATTCACCCCTCCACTTT.

The V call is TRBV4-2, the J call TRBJ1-1; weak D call: TRBD1 (5 bases). CDR3 length equals 13 residues. V was trimmed by 6 bases and J by 1 base, leaving 9 bases between them. CDR1 is LGHNA, CDR2 YNFKEQ, per germline. The DNA of the CDR3 is TGTGCCAGCAGGCCGACAGCGAACACTGAAGCTTTCTTT. Translation: CASRPTANTEAFF.

The chain couples TRBV6-6 to TRBJ2-7; the D gene is possibly TRBD1 (6 bases). V was trimmed by 0 bases and J by 4 bases, leaving 10 bases between them. The CDR3 extends over 14 amino acids. From germline, CDR1 is MNHNY and CDR2 SVGAGI (reference sequence). DNA of the CDR3: TGTGCCAGCAGTTACTCGGGCAGGGGATACGAGCAGTACTTC. This codes for CASSYSGRGYEQYF.

The gene calls are TRBV5-1 and TRBJ2-7; D ambiguous. The V gene's germline CDR1 is SGHRS and CDR2 YFSETQ. This CDR3 region has 14 residues. V was shortened by 0 bases and J by 0 bases, with 7 bases between the two germline ends. The CDR3 bases are TGCGCCAGCAGCTTGGAACAGACCTCCTACGAGCAGTACTTC. This codes for CASSLEQTSYEQYF.